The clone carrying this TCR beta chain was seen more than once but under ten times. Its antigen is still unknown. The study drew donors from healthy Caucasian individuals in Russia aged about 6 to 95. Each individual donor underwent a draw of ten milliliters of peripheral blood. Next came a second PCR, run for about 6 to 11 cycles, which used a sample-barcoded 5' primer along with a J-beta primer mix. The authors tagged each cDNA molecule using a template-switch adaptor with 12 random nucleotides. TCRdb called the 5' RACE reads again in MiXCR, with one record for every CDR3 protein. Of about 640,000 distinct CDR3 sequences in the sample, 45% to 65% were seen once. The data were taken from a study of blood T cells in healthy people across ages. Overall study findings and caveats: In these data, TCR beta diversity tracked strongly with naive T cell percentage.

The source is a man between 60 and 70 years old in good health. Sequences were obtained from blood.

CDR3 amino acids: CASSQVRTNNEQFF. CDR3 sequence (DNA): TGTGCCAGCAGCCAAGTCCGGACAAACAATGAGCAGTTCTTC. This chain uses TRBV3-1 with TRBJ2-1; perhaps TRBD1 as D (5 bases). The germline V and J ends were trimmed by 1 base and 5 bases, with 9 bases remaining between them. CDR3 size: 14 residues. CDR1 is LGHDT, CDR2 YNNKEL, per germline (reference sequence).